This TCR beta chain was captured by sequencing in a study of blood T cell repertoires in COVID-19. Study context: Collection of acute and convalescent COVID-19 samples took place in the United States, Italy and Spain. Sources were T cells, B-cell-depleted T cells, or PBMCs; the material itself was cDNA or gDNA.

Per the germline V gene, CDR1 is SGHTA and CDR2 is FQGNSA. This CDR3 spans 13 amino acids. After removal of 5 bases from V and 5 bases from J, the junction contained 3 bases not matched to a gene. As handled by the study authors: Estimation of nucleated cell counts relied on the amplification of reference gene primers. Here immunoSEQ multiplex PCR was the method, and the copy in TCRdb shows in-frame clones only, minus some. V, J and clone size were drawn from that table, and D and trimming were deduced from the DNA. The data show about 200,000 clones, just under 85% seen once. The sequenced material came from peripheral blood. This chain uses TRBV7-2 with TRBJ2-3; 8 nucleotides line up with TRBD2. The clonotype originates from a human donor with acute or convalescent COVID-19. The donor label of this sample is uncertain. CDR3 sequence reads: CASSTLAGDTQYF. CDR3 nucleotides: TGTGCCAGCAGCACCCTAGCGGGAGATACGCAGTATTTT.